The clone carrying this TCR beta chain has ten or more counts. The trim removed 5 bases at V and 8 bases at J, leaving 11 bases unmatched. CDR1 is MNHEY, CDR2 SMNVEV, per germline (reference sequence). This CDR3 comprises 16 residues. Sequencing libraries for TCR beta were prepared with iRepertoire HTBI primers and Arm-PCR of CDR3 regions. MiXCR, run by TCRdb on the multiplex PCR reads, gives a single entry per CDR3 protein. This table has hundreds of thousands of distinct CDR3 sequences, roughly 16% appearing once. This record belongs to a study of regulatory T cells in long-lasting Graves disease. As for the study in general: For under 3 months, newly diagnosed Graves' patients had been taking antithyroid drugs.

Noted time point: newly diagnosed GD, antithyroid drugs for less than 3 months. PBMCs were the source of the RNA used for TCR sequencing. The same data also went into a second study, on T cells in Graves' hyperthyroidism and ophthalmopathy. That study adds: Hyperthyroidism, newly diagnosed and lasting under 2 months, affected patients aged 18 to 65. Uncontrolled infection, other autoimmune disease, pregnancy or lactation excluded patients.

V gene TRBV27 combines with J gene TRBJ2-3; TRBD2 aligns across 12 bases. This material consisted of peripheral blood mononuclear cells (PBMCs), taken at new diagnosis, from a patient treated with antithyroid drugs. The TCR was taken from a woman in her 30s with Graves disease. The CDR3: CASSPPGLAGTGTQYF. CDR3 DNA sequence: TGTGCCAGCAGTCCCCCCGGACTAGCGGGGACGGGTACGCAGTATTTT.